Listed below are T cell receptor beta chains from one sample, sequenced in a study of blood T cells in healthy people across ages. In TCRdb, the 5' RACE reads were re-called with MiXCR into one record per CDR3 protein. The table includes fewer than 900,000 distinct CDR3 sequences, 36% detected once. Specimen: blood. All receptors come from a man aged 18-30 years in good health. Each CDR3 is given with its conserved first and last residue. Each record gives: CDR3 protein, CDR3 DNA, D gene, J gene, V gene, clone size. The D gene is left open where the match is weak. Not every row has a clone size; where given, it reads once, few, many or a size class.

CDR3 protein: CSVISGVKLRETQYF
CDR3 DNA: TGCAGCGTCATCTCAGGGGTAAAGTTGCGGGAGACCCAGTACTTC
D gene: NA
J gene: TRBJ2-5
V gene: TRBV29-1
clone size: many

CDR3 protein: CASSMTGHYGYTF
CDR3 DNA: TGTGCCAGCAGCATGACAGGCCACTATGGCTACACCTTC
D gene: NA
J gene: TRBJ1-2
V gene: TRBV13
clone size: NA

CDR3 protein: CASSPPPDRSNQETQFF
CDR3 DNA: TGTGCCAGCAGCCCCCCTCCGGACAGGAGCAACCAAGAGACCCAGTTCTTC
D gene: TRBD1
J gene: TRBJ2-1
V gene: TRBV9
clone size: NA

CDR3 protein: CASTTQGEKGGYTF
CDR3 DNA: TGTGCCTCGACGACGCAGGGGGAAAAGGGTGGCTACACCTTC
D gene: TRBD1
J gene: TRBJ1-2
V gene: TRBV30
clone size: few

CDR3 protein: CASSQGNTGTEAFF
CDR3 DNA: TGCGCCAGCAGCCAAGGTAACACCGGGACTGAAGCTTTCTTT
D gene: NA
J gene: TRBJ1-1
V gene: TRBV4-3
clone size: few

CDR3 protein: CASSLRNSGGAHEQFF
CDR3 DNA: TGTGCCAGCAGTTTACGTAATAGCGGGGGGGCACATGAGCAGTTCTTC
D gene: TRBD2
J gene: TRBJ2-1
V gene: TRBV12-3/TRBV12-4
clone size: NA

CDR3 protein: CSARAAGGHYNEQFF
CDR3 DNA: TGCAGTGCTAGAGCCGCGGGGGGGCATTACAATGAGCAGTTCTTC
D gene: TRBD2
J gene: TRBJ2-1
V gene: TRBV20-1
clone size: NA

CDR3 protein: CAWSVPEINYGYTF
CDR3 DNA: TGTGCCTGGAGTGTACCAGAGATAAACTATGGCTACACCTTC
D gene: NA
J gene: TRBJ1-2
V gene: TRBV30
clone size: few

CDR3 protein: CASSSTSGESLDNEQFF
CDR3 DNA: TGTGCCAGCAGCTCCACTTCAGGGGAGAGTTTGGACAATGAGCAGTTCTTC
D gene: NA
J gene: TRBJ2-1
V gene: TRBV11-2
clone size: NA

CDR3 protein: CSARDLSSGGVTQYF
CDR3 DNA: TGCAGTGCTAGAGATCTGAGTAGCGGGGGGGTAACGCAGTATTTT
D gene: TRBD2
J gene: TRBJ2-3
V gene: TRBV20-1
clone size: NA

CDR3 protein: CASSTHQSSYNEQFF
CDR3 DNA: TGTGCCAGCAGCACCCACCAGAGCTCCTACAATGAGCAGTTCTTC
D gene: NA
J gene: TRBJ2-1
V gene: TRBV6-1
clone size: few

CDR3 protein: CATSNNEQFF
CDR3 DNA: TGTGCCACCAGCAACAATGAGCAGTTCTTC
D gene: NA
J gene: TRBJ2-1
V gene: TRBV15
clone size: many

CDR3 protein: CASSLLVHSGQGATYNEQFF
CDR3 DNA: TGCGCCAGCAGCTTGTTAGTTCACTCGGGACAGGGGGCAACCTACAATGAGCAGTTCTTC
D gene: TRBD1
J gene: TRBJ2-1
V gene: TRBV5-1
clone size: NA

CDR3 protein: CSASPLAGEQYF
CDR3 DNA: TGCAGTGCTAGTCCACTAGCTGGGGAGCAGTACTTC
D gene: NA
J gene: TRBJ2-7
V gene: TRBV20-1
clone size: few

CDR3 protein: CASSLTPGQGAYEQYF
CDR3 DNA: TGTGCCAGCAGTTTGACCCCGGGACAGGGTGCCTACGAGCAGTACTTC
D gene: TRBD1
J gene: TRBJ2-7
V gene: TRBV6-5
clone size: NA

CDR3 protein: CASSYSTGTPRYF
CDR3 DNA: TGTGCCAGCAGTTACTCGACTGGAACTCCTCGGTACTTC
D gene: NA
J gene: TRBJ2-4
V gene: TRBV6-2/TRBV6-3
clone size: many

CDR3 protein: CASRDRGTRVYGYTF
CDR3 DNA: TGTGCCAGTCGGGACAGGGGGACGCGGGTCTATGGCTACACCTTC
D gene: TRBD1
J gene: TRBJ1-2
V gene: TRBV2
clone size: NA

CDR3 protein: CASSPQSVFGYTF
CDR3 DNA: TGTGCCAGCAGTCCGCAGAGTGTGTTCGGCTACACCTTC
D gene: NA
J gene: TRBJ1-2
V gene: TRBV12-3/TRBV12-4
clone size: NA

CDR3 protein: CSATWTVSYEQYF
CDR3 DNA: TGCAGTGCTACCTGGACGGTCTCCTACGAGCAGTACTTC
D gene: NA
J gene: TRBJ2-7
V gene: TRBV20-1
clone size: NA

CDR3 protein: CASSFDRYQNEQYF
CDR3 DNA: TGTGCCAGCAGTTTTGACAGGTACCAGAATGAGCAGTACTTC
D gene: NA
J gene: TRBJ2-7
V gene: TRBV6-6
clone size: few

CDR3 protein: CASSNSLNTEAFF
CDR3 DNA: TGTGCCAGCAGTAACAGCTTGAACACTGAAGCTTTCTTT
D gene: NA
J gene: TRBJ1-1
V gene: TRBV27
clone size: NA

CDR3 protein: CASTKTGGNQPQHF
CDR3 DNA: TGTGCCAGCACTAAGACAGGGGGTAATCAGCCCCAGCATTTT
D gene: TRBD1
J gene: TRBJ1-5
V gene: TRBV12-3/TRBV12-4
clone size: few

CDR3 protein: CASSISGPSGGSPLHF
CDR3 DNA: TGTGCCAGCAGTATTTCGGGGCCCTCGGGTGGTTCACCCCTCCACTTT
D gene: NA
J gene: TRBJ1-6
V gene: TRBV12-3/TRBV12-4
clone size: NA

CDR3 protein: CSVEDQANTEAFF
CDR3 DNA: TGCAGCGTTGAAGATCAGGCGAACACTGAAGCTTTCTTT
D gene: NA
J gene: TRBJ1-1
V gene: TRBV29-1
clone size: many

CDR3 protein: CACTGQNTEAFF
CDR3 DNA: TGTGCCTGTACGGGACAGAACACTGAAGCTTTCTTT
D gene: NA
J gene: TRBJ1-1
V gene: TRBV30
clone size: NA

CDR3 protein: CASSHGGQGYEQYF
CDR3 DNA: TGTGCCAGCAGCCATGGAGGACAGGGCTACGAGCAGTACTTC
D gene: TRBD1
J gene: TRBJ2-7
V gene: TRBV7-9
clone size: NA

CDR3 protein: CASKGAVGGANEQFF
CDR3 DNA: TGTGCCAGCAAAGGGGCAGTCGGGGGAGCAAATGAGCAGTTCTTC
D gene: NA
J gene: TRBJ2-1
V gene: TRBV6-2/TRBV6-3
clone size: NA

CDR3 protein: CSARDRGGAGNQPQHF
CDR3 DNA: TGCAGTGCTAGAGATCGCGGAGGGGCTGGGAATCAGCCCCAGCATTTT
D gene: NA
J gene: TRBJ1-5
V gene: TRBV20-1
clone size: NA

CDR3 protein: CASSLRRGSAQGYTF
CDR3 DNA: TGTGCCAGCAGTTTAAGGCGCGGCAGTGCGCAAGGCTACACCTTC
D gene: NA
J gene: TRBJ1-2
V gene: TRBV28
clone size: few

CDR3 protein: CASKAASGAQETQYF
CDR3 DNA: TGTGCCAGCAAGGCGGCTAGCGGGGCCCAAGAGACCCAGTACTTC
D gene: TRBD2
J gene: TRBJ2-5
V gene: TRBV2
clone size: NA

CDR3 protein: CAISEGSNTDTQYF
CDR3 DNA: TGTGCCATCAGTGAGGGGAGCAACACAGATACGCAGTATTTT
D gene: NA
J gene: TRBJ2-3
V gene: TRBV10-3
clone size: NA

CDR3 protein: CSARGTITSYEQYF
CDR3 DNA: TGCAGTGCTAGAGGGACTATAACCTCCTACGAGCAGTACTTC
D gene: NA
J gene: TRBJ2-7
V gene: TRBV20-1
clone size: many

CDR3 protein: CSATGDVSHEQFF
CDR3 DNA: TGCAGTGCCACCGGGGACGTGAGCCATGAGCAGTTCTTC
D gene: NA
J gene: TRBJ2-1
V gene: TRBV20-1
clone size: NA

CDR3 protein: CASSPGLDRESYEQYF
CDR3 DNA: TGCGCCAGCAGCCCCGGCCTGGACAGGGAATCCTACGAGCAGTACTTC
D gene: TRBD1
J gene: TRBJ2-7
V gene: TRBV4-3
clone size: NA

CDR3 protein: CSARPGNQPQHF
CDR3 DNA: TGCAGTGCTAGACCAGGGAATCAGCCCCAGCATTTT
D gene: NA
J gene: TRBJ1-5
V gene: TRBV20-1
clone size: NA

CDR3 protein: CASQHPGPSPPHF
CDR3 DNA: TGTGCCAGCCAACACCCGGGACCTTCACCCCCCCACTTT
D gene: NA
J gene: TRBJ1-6
V gene: TRBV28
clone size: NA

CDR3 protein: CASSLHSQGARTEAFF
CDR3 DNA: TGTGCCAGCAGCTTACACTCGCAGGGGGCGCGCACTGAAGCTTTCTTT
D gene: TRBD1
J gene: TRBJ1-1
V gene: TRBV7-9
clone size: many

CDR3 protein: CASSLVAHTDTQYF
CDR3 DNA: TGCGCCAGCAGCTTAGTGGCGCACACAGATACGCAGTATTTT
D gene: NA
J gene: TRBJ2-3
V gene: TRBV7-2
clone size: NA

CDR3 protein: CASSLLTTNTEAFF
CDR3 DNA: TGCGCCAGCAGCTTGTTGACCACGAACACTGAAGCTTTCTTT
D gene: NA
J gene: TRBJ1-1
V gene: TRBV5-1
clone size: few

CDR3 protein: CASNRPHNYGYTF
CDR3 DNA: TGTGCCAGCAACCGGCCCCATAACTATGGCTACACCTTC
D gene: NA
J gene: TRBJ1-2
V gene: TRBV7-2
clone size: few

CDR3 protein: CSALEQGLKDGYTF
CDR3 DNA: TGCAGTGCTCTCGAACAGGGACTCAAGGATGGCTACACCTTC
D gene: NA
J gene: TRBJ1-2
V gene: TRBV20-1
clone size: many

CDR3 protein: CASSPELTGPYGYTF
CDR3 DNA: TGCGCCAGCAGCCCTGAACTGACAGGACCCTATGGCTACACCTTC
D gene: NA
J gene: TRBJ1-2
V gene: TRBV4-3
clone size: many

CDR3 protein: CSVERWEEQYF
CDR3 DNA: TGCAGCGTTGAAAGGTGGGAAGAGCAGTACTTC
D gene: NA
J gene: TRBJ2-7
V gene: TRBV29-1
clone size: NA

CDR3 protein: CASSQEYIGTSNTGELFF
CDR3 DNA: TGCGCCAGCAGCCAAGAATACATCGGGACTTCGAACACCGGGGAGCTGTTTTTT
D gene: NA
J gene: TRBJ2-2
V gene: TRBV4-3
clone size: NA

CDR3 protein: CSARGGGLNTGELFF
CDR3 DNA: TGCAGTGCTAGAGGGGGGGGCCTGAACACCGGGGAGCTGTTTTTT
D gene: NA
J gene: TRBJ2-2
V gene: TRBV20-1
clone size: NA

CDR3 protein: CASSSGDRGEQYF
CDR3 DNA: TGTGCCAGCAGTTCGGGGGACAGGGGCGAGCAGTACTTC
D gene: TRBD1
J gene: TRBJ2-7
V gene: TRBV27
clone size: few

CDR3 protein: CASSQDYSYEQYF
CDR3 DNA: TGCGCCAGCAGCCAAGATTACAGCTACGAGCAGTACTTC
D gene: NA
J gene: TRBJ2-7
V gene: TRBV4-1
clone size: many

CDR3 protein: CSARARDFVAEQYF
CDR3 DNA: TGCAGTGCTAGAGCCCGGGACTTCGTTGCCGAGCAGTACTTC
D gene: NA
J gene: TRBJ2-7
V gene: TRBV20-1
clone size: few

CDR3 protein: CASRLRQGDTGELFF
CDR3 DNA: TGCGCCAGCCGCTTGCGGCAGGGGGACACCGGGGAGCTGTTTTTT
D gene: TRBD1
J gene: TRBJ2-2
V gene: TRBV5-1
clone size: NA